A selection of T cell receptor beta chains follows, all from one sample in a study of blood T cells in healthy people across ages. TCRdb independently ran MiXCR on the 5' RACE reads; one entry per CDR3 protein. Of 650,000 to 700,000 distinct CDR3 sequences in the sample, around 32% were seen once. The specimen sequenced was blood. These receptors were obtained from a woman older than 75 in good health. Each CDR3 is given with its conserved first and last residue. A D gene is named only where the DNA matches it firmly. A row's size may be missing; if present it is once, few, many or a size class.

d_gene | j_gene | abundance | v_gene | CDR3nt | CDR3aa
. | TRBJ2-7 | . | TRBV15 | TGTGCCACCAGCAGGCTAGAAACGTCCGAGCAGTACTTC | CATSRLETSEQYF
. | TRBJ1-2 | many | TRBV12-3/TRBV12-4 | TGTGCCAGCAGTTTAGTAGGGGCCCCAAGGTATGGCTACACCTTC | CASSLVGAPRYGYTF
TRBD2 | TRBJ2-3 | many | TRBV9 | TGTGCCAGCAGCGTAGGAGGGCTAGCGGGGGATACGCAGTATTTT | CASSVGGLAGDTQYF
TRBD1 | TRBJ2-7 | many | TRBV27 | TGTGCCAGCAGTCCGCCGGGACAGGCCTACGAGCAGTACTTC | CASSPPGQAYEQYF
. | TRBJ2-7 | many | TRBV9 | TGTGCCAGCAGCGTAGGGGCAGCCGGCTCCTACGAGCAGTACTTC | CASSVGAAGSYEQYF
TRBD1 | TRBJ2-2 | few | TRBV4-3 | TGCGCCACCCAATGGAGACAGGGTCCCGGGGAGCTGTTTTTT | CATQWRQGPGELFF
. | TRBJ2-5 | . | TRBV7-6 | TGTGCCAGCAGGAACCCCTGGAGGGGTCGGGCAACCAACCAAGAGACCCAGTACTTC | CASRNPWRGRATNQETQYF
. | TRBJ2-3 | . | TRBV30 | TGTGCCTGGAGTGTGGGGGCTGCGCAGTATTTT | CAWSVGAAQYF
TRBD2 | TRBJ2-7 | many | TRBV3-1 | TGTGCCAGCAGCAGGACTAGCGGAGGGTCGTCGATGCACGAGCAGTACTTC | CASSRTSGGSSMHEQYF
TRBD1 | TRBJ1-1 | many | TRBV20-1 | TGCAGTGCTAGAGCGTCTGGGACAGGGGACACTGAAGCTTTCTTT | CSARASGTGDTEAFF
. | TRBJ2-7 | many | TRBV7-2 | TGTGCCAGCAGCCCTAGCAGCGGCTCGCCGGGGGAGCAGTACTTC | CASSPSSGSPGEQYF
. | TRBJ2-3 | . | TRBV10-3 | TGTGCCACCTCGGAGAGGGACAAGAACACAGATACGCAGTATTTT | CATSERDKNTDTQYF
TRBD1 | TRBJ2-3 | many | TRBV7-9 | TGTGCCAGCAGCTCCCCGGGACAGACAGATACGCAGTATTTT | CASSSPGQTDTQYF
TRBD1 | TRBJ2-6 | . | TRBV9 | TGTGCCAGCAGCGAGACAGGGGGCGCGACGTTTGGGGCCAACGTCCTGACTTTC | CASSETGGATFGANVLTF
. | TRBJ2-2 | . | TRBV6-1 | TGTGCCAGCAGGCAGGTTTGCGGGGAGCTGTTTTTT | CASRQVCGELFF
TRBD2 | TRBJ2-5 | . | TRBV5-8 | TGTGCCAGCAACTTCGGACTAGCGGGAGGGGAGACCCAGTACTTC | CASNFGLAGGETQYF
TRBD2 | TRBJ2-7 | . | TRBV20-1 | TGCAGTGCTAGAGGCCTTGGCGCGGGGGAAGAAAACTACGAGCAGTACTTC | CSARGLGAGEENYEQYF
. | TRBJ2-5 | . | TRBV30 | TGTGCCTGGGCAAAACAAGAGACCCAGTACTTC | CAWAKQETQYF
. | TRBJ2-5 | . | TRBV20-1 | TGCAGTGCTAGAGATTTCGATAATGGGGAGACCCAGTACTTC | CSARDFDNGETQYF
TRBD2 | TRBJ2-7 | many | TRBV7-9 | TGTGCCAGCAGCTTAGTAATGGCGGGGGGACTCTACGAGCAGTACTTC | CASSLVMAGGLYEQYF
. | TRBJ2-1 | . | TRBV5-1 | TGCGCCAGCAGGGAGGTAGCGGCATACAATGAGCAGTTCTTC | CASREVAAYNEQFF
TRBD2 | TRBJ2-3 | few | TRBV24-1 | TGTGCCACCAGTGGAAAGGAGCGGGGATTGACAGATACGCAGTATTTT | CATSGKERGLTDTQYF
. | TRBJ2-5 | many | TRBV9 | TGTGCCAGCAGCGTAGTCGGAGGGCAAGAGACCCAGTACTTC | CASSVVGGQETQYF
. | TRBJ1-3 | once | TRBV5-1 | TGCGCCAGCAGCCTAGAGTCGGGATCTGGAAACACCATATATTTT | CASSLESGSGNTIYF
. | TRBJ1-6 | . | TRBV12-3/TRBV12-4 | TGTGCCAGCAGTTTAGGGGGGTCGGGGTCACCCCTCCACTTT | CASSLGGSGSPLHF
TRBD1 | TRBJ1-2 | . | TRBV20-1 | TGCAGTGCTAGAGATGGCCTAGGAGGGGGCCGGGGCTACACATTC | CSARDGLGGGRGYTF
TRBD1 | TRBJ2-7 | once | TRBV7-9 | TGTGCCAGCAGCACTCTACAGGGGGCGTCCTCCTACGAGCAGTACTTC | CASSTLQGASSYEQYF
. | TRBJ1-2 | . | TRBV3-1 | TGTGCCAGCAGCCTAGATACGGACCCGGGCTATGGCTACACCTTC | CASSLDTDPGYGYTF
TRBD2 | TRBJ2-1 | . | TRBV20-1 | TGCAGTGCCAAAGATAGCGGGAGGGCCTACAATGAGCAGTTCTTC | CSAKDSGRAYNEQFF
. | TRBJ2-5 | many | TRBV5-1 | TGCGCCAGCAGCCTGGTCATAGGGGAGACCCAGTACTTC | CASSLVIGETQYF
TRBD1 | TRBJ1-1 | few | TRBV11-2 | TGTGCCAGCACCTCCAGGACAGGGCAGAACACTGAAGCTTTCTTT | CASTSRTGQNTEAFF
. | TRBJ2-6 | . | TRBV7-9 | TGTGCCAGCAGCTCCCGGTTGGAGGGGGCCAACGTCCTGACTTTC | CASSSRLEGANVLTF
. | TRBJ2-7 | . | TRBV7-3 | TGTGCCGGCAGCTTCCGGGACGGCAATGAGCAGTACTTC | CAGSFRDGNEQYF
TRBD1 | TRBJ2-7 | many | TRBV11-1 | TGTGCCAGCAGCTTAGCGCCGGGACAGGGGGCGAGTAACGAGCAGTACTTC | CASSLAPGQGASNEQYF
. | TRBJ1-5 | . | TRBV15 | TGTGTCACCAGCAGAGATTTAAGGACTTATCAGCCCCAGCATTTT | CVTSRDLRTYQPQHF
TRBD2 | TRBJ2-5 | many | TRBV24-1 | TGTGCCACCAGTGATTGGACTAGAGGGGAGACCCAGTACTTC | CATSDWTRGETQYF
. | TRBJ2-5 | many | TRBV7-2 | TGTGCCAGCAGCTTAGTAGGTTCGGGGGAAGAGACCCAGTACTTC | CASSLVGSGEETQYF
. | TRBJ2-5 | . | TRBV9 | TGTGCCAGCAGCGTAGTTATGAGGGCCCCAGAGACCCAGTACTTC | CASSVVMRAPETQYF
TRBD1 | TRBJ2-5 | few | TRBV5-1 | TGCGCCAGCAGCGGCTCCGGGACAGGGCACGAGACCCAGTACTTC | CASSGSGTGHETQYF
. | TRBJ2-1 | . | TRBV5-4 | TGTGCCAGCAGCTCGCCGATGGGGGAGCGGAGCAATGAGCAGTTCTTC | CASSSPMGERSNEQFF